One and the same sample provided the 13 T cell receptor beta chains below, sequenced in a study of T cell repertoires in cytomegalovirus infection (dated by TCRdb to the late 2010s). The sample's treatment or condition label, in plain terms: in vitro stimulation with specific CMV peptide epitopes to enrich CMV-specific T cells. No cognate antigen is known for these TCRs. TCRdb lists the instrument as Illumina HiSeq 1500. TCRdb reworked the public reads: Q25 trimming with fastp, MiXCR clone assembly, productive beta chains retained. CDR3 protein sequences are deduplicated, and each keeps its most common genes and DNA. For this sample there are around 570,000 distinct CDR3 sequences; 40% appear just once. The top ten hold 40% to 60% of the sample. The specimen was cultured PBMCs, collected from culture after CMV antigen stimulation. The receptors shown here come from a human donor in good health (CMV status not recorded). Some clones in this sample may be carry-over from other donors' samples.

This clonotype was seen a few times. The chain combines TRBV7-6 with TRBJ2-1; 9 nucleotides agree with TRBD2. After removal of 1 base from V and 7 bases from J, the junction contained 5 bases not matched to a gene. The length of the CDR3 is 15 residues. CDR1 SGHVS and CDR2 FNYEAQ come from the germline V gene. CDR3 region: CASSLVAGGPNEQFF. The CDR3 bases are TGTGCCAGCAGCTTAGTTGCGGGAGGGCCTAATGAGCAGTTCTTC.

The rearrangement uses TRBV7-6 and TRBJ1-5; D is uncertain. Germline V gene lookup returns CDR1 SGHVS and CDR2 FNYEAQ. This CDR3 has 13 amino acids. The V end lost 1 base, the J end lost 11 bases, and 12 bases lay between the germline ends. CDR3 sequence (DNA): TGTGCCAGCAGCTTAGTAACCGAGTCGGCCCAGCATTTT. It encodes CASSLVTESAQHF.

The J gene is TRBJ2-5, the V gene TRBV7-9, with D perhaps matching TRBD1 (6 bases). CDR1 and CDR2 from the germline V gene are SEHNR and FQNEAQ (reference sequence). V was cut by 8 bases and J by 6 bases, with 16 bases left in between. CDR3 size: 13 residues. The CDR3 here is CASSPNRAKTQYF. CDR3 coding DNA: TGTGCCAGCTCCCCCAACAGGGCCAAGACCCAGTACTTC.

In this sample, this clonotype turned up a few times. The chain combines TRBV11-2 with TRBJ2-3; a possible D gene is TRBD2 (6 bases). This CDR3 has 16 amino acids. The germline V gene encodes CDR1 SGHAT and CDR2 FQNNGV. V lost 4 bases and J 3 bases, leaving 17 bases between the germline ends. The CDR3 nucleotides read TGTGCCAGCAGCTACTCCGGTTGGGGGGAGACAGATACGCAGTATTTT. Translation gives CASSYSGWGETDTQYF.

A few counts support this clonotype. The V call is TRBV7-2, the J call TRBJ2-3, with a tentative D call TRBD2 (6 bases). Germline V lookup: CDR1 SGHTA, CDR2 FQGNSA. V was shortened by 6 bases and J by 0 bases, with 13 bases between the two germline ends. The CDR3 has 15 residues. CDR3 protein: CASRWRRGSTDTQYF. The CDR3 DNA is TGTGCCAGCAGATGGAGGCGGGGTAGCACAGATACGCAGTATTTT. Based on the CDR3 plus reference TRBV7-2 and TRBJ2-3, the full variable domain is GAGVSQSPSNKVTEKGKDVELRCDPISGHTALYWYRQSLGQGLEFLIYFQGNSAPDKSGLPSDRFSAERTGGSVSTLTIQRTQQEDSAVYLCASRWRRGSTDTQYFGPGTRLTVL.

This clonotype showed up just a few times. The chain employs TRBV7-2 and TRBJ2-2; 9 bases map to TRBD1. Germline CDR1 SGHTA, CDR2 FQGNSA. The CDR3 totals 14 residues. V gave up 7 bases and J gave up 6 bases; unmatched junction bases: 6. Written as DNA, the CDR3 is TGTGCCAGCACCCGGGACAGGGTCGCCGGGGAGCTGTTTTTT. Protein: CASTRDRVAGELFF.

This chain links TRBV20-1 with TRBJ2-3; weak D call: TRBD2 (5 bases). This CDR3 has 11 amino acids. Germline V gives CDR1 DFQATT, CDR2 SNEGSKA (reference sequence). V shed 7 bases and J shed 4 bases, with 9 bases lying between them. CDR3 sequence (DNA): TGCAGTGTCCCAGCGGCAGATACGCAGTATTTT. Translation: CSVPAADTQYF.

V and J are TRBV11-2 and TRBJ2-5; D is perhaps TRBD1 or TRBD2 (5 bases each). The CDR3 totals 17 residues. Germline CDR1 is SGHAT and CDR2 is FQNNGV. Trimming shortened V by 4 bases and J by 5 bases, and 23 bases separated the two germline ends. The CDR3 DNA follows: TGTGCCAGCAGCTATCCGGGACCAAAAGACCTCAGGGAGACCCAGTACTTC. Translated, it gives CASSYPGPKDLRETQYF.

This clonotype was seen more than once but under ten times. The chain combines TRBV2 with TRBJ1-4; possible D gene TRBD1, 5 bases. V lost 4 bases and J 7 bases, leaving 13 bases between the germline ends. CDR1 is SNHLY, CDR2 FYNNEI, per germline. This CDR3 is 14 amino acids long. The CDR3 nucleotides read TGTGCCAGCAGTGCGCGCCAGGGTGCTGAAAAACTGTTTTTT. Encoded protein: CASSARQGAEKLFF.

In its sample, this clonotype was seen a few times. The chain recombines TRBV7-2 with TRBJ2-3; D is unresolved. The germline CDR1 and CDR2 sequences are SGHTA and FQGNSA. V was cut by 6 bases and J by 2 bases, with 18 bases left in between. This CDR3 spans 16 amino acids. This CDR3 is CASRLTPTRYTDTQYF. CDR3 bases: TGTGCCAGCAGACTCACCCCCACCCGCTACACAGATACGCAGTATTTT.

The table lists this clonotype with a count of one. The CDR3 bases are TGTGCCAGCAGCGGGGACAGGGACAATGAGCAGTTCTTC. Its translation: CASSGDRDNEQFF. The chain recombines TRBV5-4 with TRBJ2-1; 9 nucleotides align to TRBD1. The junction had 1 base not matched to a gene; V was cut back by 4 bases and J by 5 bases. Per the germline V gene, CDR1 is SGHNT and CDR2 is YYREEE (reference sequence). The CDR3 runs 13 residues.

As DNA, the CDR3 is TGTGCCAGCAGGAGAGAGGGAAATGAGCAGTTCTTC. Protein sequence: CASRREGNEQFF. V gene TRBV7-9 combines with J gene TRBJ2-1; tentative D call: TRBD2 (5 bases). Trimming cost V 6 bases and J 7 bases, with 10 bases left between them. The CDR3 loop spans 12 amino acids. The germline gives CDR1 SEHNR, CDR2 FQNEAQ (reference sequence). Combining the CDR3 with reference TRBV7-9 and TRBJ2-1 gives the whole variable domain DTGVSQNPRHKITKRGQNVTFRCDPISEHNRLYWYRQTLGQGPEFLTYFQNEAQLEKSRLLSDRFSAERPKGSFSTLEIQRTEQGDSAMYLCASRREGNEQFFGPGTRLTVL.

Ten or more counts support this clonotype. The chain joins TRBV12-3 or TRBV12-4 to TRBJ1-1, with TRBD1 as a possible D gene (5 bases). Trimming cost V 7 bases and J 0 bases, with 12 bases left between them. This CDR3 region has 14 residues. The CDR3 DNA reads TGTGCCAGCACCGCAGGGACCTTGAACACTGAAGCTTTCTTT. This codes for CASTAGTLNTEAFF.